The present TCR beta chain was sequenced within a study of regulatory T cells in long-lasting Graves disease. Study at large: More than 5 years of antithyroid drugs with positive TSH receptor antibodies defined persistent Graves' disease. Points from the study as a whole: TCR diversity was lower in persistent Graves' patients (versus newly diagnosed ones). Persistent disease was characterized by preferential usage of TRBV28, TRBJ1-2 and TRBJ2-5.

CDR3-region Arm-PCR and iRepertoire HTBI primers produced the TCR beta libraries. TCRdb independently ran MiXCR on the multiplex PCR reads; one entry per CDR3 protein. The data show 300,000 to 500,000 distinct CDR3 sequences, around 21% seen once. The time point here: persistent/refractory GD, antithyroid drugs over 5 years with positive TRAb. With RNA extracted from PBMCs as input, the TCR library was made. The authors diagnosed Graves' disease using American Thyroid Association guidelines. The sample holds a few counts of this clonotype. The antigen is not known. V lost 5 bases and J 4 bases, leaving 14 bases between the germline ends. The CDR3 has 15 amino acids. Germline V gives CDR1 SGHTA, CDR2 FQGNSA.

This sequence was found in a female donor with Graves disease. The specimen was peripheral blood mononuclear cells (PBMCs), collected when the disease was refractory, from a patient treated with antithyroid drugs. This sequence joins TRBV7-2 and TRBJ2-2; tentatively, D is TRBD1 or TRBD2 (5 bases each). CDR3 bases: TGTGCCAGCAGCCCGGGACCAACAGGCACCGGGGAGCTGTTTTTT. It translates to CASSPGPTGTGELFF.